Shown below are 8 T cell receptor beta chains from a single sample sequenced in a study of blood T cells in healthy people across ages. The use of a sample-barcoded 5' primer and a J-beta primer mix characterized a second PCR of roughly 6 to 11 cycles. TCRdb reprocessed the 5' RACE reads with MiXCR, giving one entry per CDR3 protein. The sample includes approximately 1.5 million distinct CDR3 sequences, around 36% seen only once; the top ten take 11%. Sequenced sample: blood. These receptors came from a woman in her thirties in good health.

Concerning this clonotype itself: In this CDR3 the conserved last residue, phenylalanine or tryptophan, is missing, so a read error is likely. The chain links TRBV6-2 or TRBV6-3 to TRBJ2-5; 10 nucleotides agree with TRBD2. V was pared by 5 bases and J by 3 bases, with 12 bases of the junction left unmatched. The germline CDR1 and CDR2 sequences are MNHEY and SVGEGT. The CDR3 length is 17 residues. This chain's CDR3 is CASSLLPFLAGEETQYS. The DNA of the CDR3 is TGTGCCAGCAGTCTTCTTCCGTTCCTAGCGGGAGAAGAGACCCAGTACTCC.

The rearrangement links TRBV2 to TRBJ2-5, with 9 nucleotides matching TRBD2. This CDR3 comprises 15 residues. With 7 bases clipped from V and 0 bases from J, the junction kept 6 bases outside the gene matches. The germline V gene has CDR1 SNHLY and CDR2 FYNNEI. CDR3 amino acids: CASTSRTSDQETQYF. The CDR3 DNA reads TGTGCCAGCACTTCCAGGACTAGCGACCAAGAGACCCAGTACTTC.

The genes are TRBV19 and TRBJ2-6; D may match TRBD1 or TRBD2 (5 bases each). Trimming removed 7 bases from V and 0 bases from J, with 16 bases in between. This CDR3 comprises 17 residues. Germline assignment: CDR1 LNHDA and CDR2 SQIVND (reference sequence). The CDR3 DNA reads TGTGCCAGTACCCGGGGCCCTCAGGGCTCTGGGGCCAACGTCCTGACTTTC. Translated: CASTRGPQGSGANVLTF.

This clonotype turned up a few times. The rearrangement joins TRBV11-2 to TRBJ2-3; the D gene is possibly TRBD2 (5 bases). The CDR3 contains 18 residues. CDR1 and CDR2 (germline): SGHAT, FQNNGV. The V gene lost 0 bases and the J gene lost 2 bases, with 18 bases spanning the gap. CDR3 in amino acids: CASSLDYRDSPATDTQYF. The CDR3 nucleotides read TGTGCCAGCAGCTTAGATTATCGGGATAGCCCAGCCACAGATACGCAGTATTTT.

This sequence joins TRBV30 and TRBJ2-3; D is uncertain. The CDR3 runs to 11 residues. CDR1 and CDR2 from the germline V gene are GTSNPN and SVGIG (reference sequence). Deletions cut 1 base from V and 7 bases from J, with 6 bases between. CDR3 loop: CAWSDGYTQYF. The CDR3 DNA follows: TGTGCCTGGAGTGACGGGTATACGCAGTATTTT.

This clonotype came up many times. This sequence joins TRBV12-3 or TRBV12-4 and TRBJ2-7; D gene unclear. With 6 bases removed from V and 2 bases from J, the gap between germline ends came to 8 bases. The CDR3 spans 12 residues. Here the CDR3 DNA reads TGTGCCAGCAGGTCCACAGCCTACGAGCAGTACTTC. As protein: CASRSTAYEQYF.

This chain links TRBV18 with TRBJ2-2; 7 bases align to TRBD1. Trimming cost V 6 bases and J 0 bases; bases outside gene matches: 4. Looked up from germline, CDR1 is KGHSH and CDR2 is LQKENI. This CDR3 comprises 15 residues. The CDR3 here is CASSTGQPNTGELFF. The DNA for the CDR3 is TGTGCCAGCTCTACGGGACAGCCGAACACCGGGGAGCTGTTTTTT.

This clonotype was picked up one time. The V and J genes are TRBV9 and TRBJ1-1, with D perhaps TRBD1 (5 bases). Germline CDR1 SGDLS, CDR2 YYNGEE. Trimming cost V 3 bases and J 2 bases, with 17 bases left between them. The CDR3 spans 16 residues. This CDR3 reads CASSADRREINTEAFF. In DNA form, the CDR3 reads TGTGCCAGCAGCGCCGACCGCAGGGAAATAAACACTGAAGCTTTCTTT.